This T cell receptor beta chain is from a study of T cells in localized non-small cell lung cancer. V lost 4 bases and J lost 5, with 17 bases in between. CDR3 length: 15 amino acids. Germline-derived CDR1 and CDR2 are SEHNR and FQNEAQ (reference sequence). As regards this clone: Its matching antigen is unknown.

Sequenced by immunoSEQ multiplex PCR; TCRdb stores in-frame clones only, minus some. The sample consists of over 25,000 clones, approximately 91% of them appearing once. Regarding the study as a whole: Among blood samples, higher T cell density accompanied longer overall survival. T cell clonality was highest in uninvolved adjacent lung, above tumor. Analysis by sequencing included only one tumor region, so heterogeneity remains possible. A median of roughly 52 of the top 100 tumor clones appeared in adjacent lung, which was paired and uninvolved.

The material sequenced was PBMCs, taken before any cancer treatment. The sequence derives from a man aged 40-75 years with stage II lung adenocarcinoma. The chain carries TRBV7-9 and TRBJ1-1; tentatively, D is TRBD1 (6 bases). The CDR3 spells CASSYEQGGATEAFF. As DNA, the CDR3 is TGTGCCAGCAGCTACGAACAGGGCGGAGCGACTGAAGCTTTCTTT.